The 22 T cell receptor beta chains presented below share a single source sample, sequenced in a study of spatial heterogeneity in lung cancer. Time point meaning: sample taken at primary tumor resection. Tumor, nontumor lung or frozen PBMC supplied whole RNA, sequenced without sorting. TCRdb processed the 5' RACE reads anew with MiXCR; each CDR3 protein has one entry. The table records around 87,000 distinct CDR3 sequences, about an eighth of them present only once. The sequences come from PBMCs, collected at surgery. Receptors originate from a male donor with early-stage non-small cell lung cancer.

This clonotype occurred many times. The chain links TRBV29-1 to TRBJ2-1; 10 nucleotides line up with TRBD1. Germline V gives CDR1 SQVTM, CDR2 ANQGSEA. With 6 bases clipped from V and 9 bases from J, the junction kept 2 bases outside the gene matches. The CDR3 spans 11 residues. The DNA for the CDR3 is TGCAGCGTGGACAGGGGGACTGAGCAGTTCTTC. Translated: CSVDRGTEQFF.

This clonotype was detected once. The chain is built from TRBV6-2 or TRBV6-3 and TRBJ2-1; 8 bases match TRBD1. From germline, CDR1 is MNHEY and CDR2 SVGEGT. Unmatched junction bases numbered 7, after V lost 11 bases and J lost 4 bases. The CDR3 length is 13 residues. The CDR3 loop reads CAGKDRVYNEQFF. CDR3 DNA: TGTGCCGGGAAGGACAGGGTATACAATGAGCAGTTCTTC.

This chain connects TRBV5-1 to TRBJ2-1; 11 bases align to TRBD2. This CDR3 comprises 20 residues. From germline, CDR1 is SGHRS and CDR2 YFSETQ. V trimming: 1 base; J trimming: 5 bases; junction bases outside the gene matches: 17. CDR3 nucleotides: TGCGCCAGCAGCTTGAGGCCCGGGACTAGCGGCTCAGAAACTGACAATGAGCAGTTCTTC. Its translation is CASSLRPGTSGSETDNEQFF.

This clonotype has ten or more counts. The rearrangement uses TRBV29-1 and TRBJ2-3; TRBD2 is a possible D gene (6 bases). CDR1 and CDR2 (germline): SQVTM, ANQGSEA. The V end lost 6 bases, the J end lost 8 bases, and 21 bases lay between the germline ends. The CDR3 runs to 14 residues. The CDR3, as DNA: TGCAGCGTGGACCGACTTGCCCCCGGGGGTACGCAGTATTTT. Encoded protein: CSVDRLAPGGTQYF.

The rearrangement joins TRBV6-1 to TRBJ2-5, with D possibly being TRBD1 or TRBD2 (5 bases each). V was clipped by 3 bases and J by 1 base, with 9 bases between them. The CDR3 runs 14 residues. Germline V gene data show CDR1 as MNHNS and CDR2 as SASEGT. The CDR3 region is CASSEGVGQETQYF. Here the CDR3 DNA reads TGTGCCAGCAGTGAGGGGGTAGGCCAAGAGACCCAGTACTTC.

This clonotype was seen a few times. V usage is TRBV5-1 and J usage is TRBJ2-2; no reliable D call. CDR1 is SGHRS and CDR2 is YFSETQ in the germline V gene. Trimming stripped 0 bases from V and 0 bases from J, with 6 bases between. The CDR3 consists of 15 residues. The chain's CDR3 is CASSLVQANTGELFF. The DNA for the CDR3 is TGCGCCAGCAGCTTGGTGCAGGCGAACACCGGGGAGCTGTTTTTT.

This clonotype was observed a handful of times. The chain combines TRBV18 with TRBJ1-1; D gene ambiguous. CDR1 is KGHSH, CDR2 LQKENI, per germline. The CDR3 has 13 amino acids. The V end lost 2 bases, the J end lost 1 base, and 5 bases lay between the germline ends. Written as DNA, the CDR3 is TGTGCCAGCTCACCAGCAAAGAACACTGAAGCTTTCTTT. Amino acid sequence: CASSPAKNTEAFF.

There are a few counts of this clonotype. The CDR3 here is CASSPLPGQENTGELFF. CDR3 DNA sequence: TGTGCCAGCAGCCCCCTCCCCGGACAGGAGAACACCGGGGAGCTGTTTTTT. This chain joins TRBV25-1 and TRBJ2-2, with 7 bases fitting TRBD1. V shed 6 bases, J shed 1 base, and the junction held 11 bases outside the gene matches. The CDR3 consists of 17 residues. The germline V gene encodes CDR1 MGHDK and CDR2 SYGVNS.

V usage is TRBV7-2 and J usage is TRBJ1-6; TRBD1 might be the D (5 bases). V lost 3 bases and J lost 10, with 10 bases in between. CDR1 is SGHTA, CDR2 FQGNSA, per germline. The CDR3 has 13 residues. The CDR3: CASSFRGFSPLHF. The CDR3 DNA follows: TGTGCCAGCAGCTTTCGGGGCTTCTCACCCCTCCACTTT.

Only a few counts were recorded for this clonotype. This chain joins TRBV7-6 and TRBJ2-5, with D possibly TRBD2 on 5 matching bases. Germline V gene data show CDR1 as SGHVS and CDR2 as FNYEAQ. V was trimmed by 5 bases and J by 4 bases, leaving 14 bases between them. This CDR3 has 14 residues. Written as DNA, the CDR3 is TGTGCCAGCAGCCTCAGTACGGGGATAGAGACCCAGTACTTC. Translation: CASSLSTGIETQYF.

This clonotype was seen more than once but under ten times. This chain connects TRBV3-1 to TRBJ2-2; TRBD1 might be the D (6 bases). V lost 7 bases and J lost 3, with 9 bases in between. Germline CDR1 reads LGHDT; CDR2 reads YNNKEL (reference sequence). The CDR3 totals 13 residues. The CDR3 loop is CASTQGHTGELFF. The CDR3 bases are TGTGCCAGCACCCAGGGGCACACCGGGGAGCTGTTTTTT.

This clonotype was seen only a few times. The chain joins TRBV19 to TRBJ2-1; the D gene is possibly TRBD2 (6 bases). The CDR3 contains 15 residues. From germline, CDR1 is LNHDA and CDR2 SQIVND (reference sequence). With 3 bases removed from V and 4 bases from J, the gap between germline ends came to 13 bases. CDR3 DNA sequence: TGTGCCAGTAGTATTCTTAGCGGAGTTTACAATGAGCAGTTCTTC. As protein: CASSILSGVYNEQFF.

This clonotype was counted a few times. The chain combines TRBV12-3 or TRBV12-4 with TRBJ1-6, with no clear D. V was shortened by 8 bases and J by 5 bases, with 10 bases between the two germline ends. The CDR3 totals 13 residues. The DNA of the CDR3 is TGTGCCAGCGAACAACCAAATAATTCACCCCTCCACTTT. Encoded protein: CASEQPNNSPLHF.

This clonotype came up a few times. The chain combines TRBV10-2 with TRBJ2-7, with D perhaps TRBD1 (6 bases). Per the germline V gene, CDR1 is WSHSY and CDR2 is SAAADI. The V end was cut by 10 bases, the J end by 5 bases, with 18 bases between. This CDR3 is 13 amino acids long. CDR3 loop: CAIQRQELHEQYF. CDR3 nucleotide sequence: TGCGCCATCCAACGACAGGAATTACACGAGCAGTACTTC.

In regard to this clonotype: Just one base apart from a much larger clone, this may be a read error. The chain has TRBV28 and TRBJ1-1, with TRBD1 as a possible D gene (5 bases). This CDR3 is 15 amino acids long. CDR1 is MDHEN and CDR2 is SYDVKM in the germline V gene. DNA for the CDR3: TGTGTCAGCACCACCTTAGGGACCTTGAACACTGAAGCTTTCTTT. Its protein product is CVSTTLGTLNTEAFF.

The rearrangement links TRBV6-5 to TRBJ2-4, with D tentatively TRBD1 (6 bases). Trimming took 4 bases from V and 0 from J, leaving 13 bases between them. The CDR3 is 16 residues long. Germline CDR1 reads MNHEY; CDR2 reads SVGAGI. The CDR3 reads CASSLQGNLAKNIQYF. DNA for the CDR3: TGTGCCAGCAGTTTGCAGGGGAACCTAGCCAAAAACATTCAGTACTTC.

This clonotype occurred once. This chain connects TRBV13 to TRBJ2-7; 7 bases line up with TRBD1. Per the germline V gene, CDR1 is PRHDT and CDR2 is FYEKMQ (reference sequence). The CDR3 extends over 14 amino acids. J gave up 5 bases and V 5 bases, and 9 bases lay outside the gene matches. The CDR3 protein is CASSHTGDQHEQYF. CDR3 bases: TGTGCCAGCAGCCATACAGGGGACCAGCACGAGCAGTACTTC.

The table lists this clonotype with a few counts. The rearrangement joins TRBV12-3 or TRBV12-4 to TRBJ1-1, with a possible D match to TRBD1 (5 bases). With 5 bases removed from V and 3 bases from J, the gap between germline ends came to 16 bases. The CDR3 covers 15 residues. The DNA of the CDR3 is TGTGCCAGCAGTAGAGGAGGGGTGCGGGACACTGAAGCTTTCTTT. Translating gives CASSRGGVRDTEAFF.

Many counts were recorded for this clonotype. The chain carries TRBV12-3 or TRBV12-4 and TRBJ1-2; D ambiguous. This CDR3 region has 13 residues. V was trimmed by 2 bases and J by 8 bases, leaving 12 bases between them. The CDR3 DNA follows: TGTGCCAGCAGTTTATCAGATACGGGCGGCTACACCTTC. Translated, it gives CASSLSDTGGYTF.

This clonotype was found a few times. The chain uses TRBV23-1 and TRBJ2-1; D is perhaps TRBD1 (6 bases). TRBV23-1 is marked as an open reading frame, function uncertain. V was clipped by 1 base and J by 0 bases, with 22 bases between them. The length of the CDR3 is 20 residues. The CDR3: CASSQYFRGVGLSSYNEQFF. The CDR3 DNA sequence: TGCGCCAGCAGTCAATATTTCAGGGGCGTCGGTTTAAGCTCCTACAATGAGCAGTTCTTC.

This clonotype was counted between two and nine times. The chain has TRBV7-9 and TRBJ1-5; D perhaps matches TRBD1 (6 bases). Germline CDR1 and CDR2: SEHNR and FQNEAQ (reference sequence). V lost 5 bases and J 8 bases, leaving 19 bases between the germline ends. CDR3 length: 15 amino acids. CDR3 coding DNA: TGTGCCAGCAGCCTAGGGAACAGGGTTTCAGAGCCCCAGCATTTT. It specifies CASSLGNRVSEPQHF.

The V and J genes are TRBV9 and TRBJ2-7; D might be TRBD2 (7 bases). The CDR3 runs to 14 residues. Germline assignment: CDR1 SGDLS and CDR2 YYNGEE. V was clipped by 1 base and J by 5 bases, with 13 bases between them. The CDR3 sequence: CASSVSGGLDEQYF. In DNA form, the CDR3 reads TGTGCCAGCAGCGTATCGGGGGGCTTAGACGAGCAGTACTTC.